These 29 T cell receptor beta chains originate from one sample sequenced in a study of shared clonotypes between healthy human individuals (dated by TCRdb to between 2020 and 2021). CD8 naive samples were obtained by positive selection for CCR7 among CD45RO-negative cells, yielding a CD45RA+CCR7+ population from which TemRA cells were excluded. Library creation used the immunoSEQ multiplex PCR assay. Drawn from immuneACCESS, this table holds only the in-frame rearrangements with V and J called that TCRdb kept. Clones are partly lost; checked studies trace under half to an unresolved V gene and leave the rest unexplained. The sample table holds 1.5 million to 2.5 million clones, of which about 95% were seen once. Roughly 1% of the sample is held by the ten biggest clonotypes. Sequencing was carried out using naive CD8+ T cells sorted from blood. Read against the paper, the sample's cell subset or site label means: CD45RA+CCR7+. These receptors all come from a man between 18 and 29 years old in good health.

The chain uses TRBV9 and TRBJ2-3, with 8 bases that match TRBD1. CDR3 size: 16 residues. With 0 bases clipped from V and 7 bases from J, the junction kept 10 bases outside the gene matches. Germline CDR1 is SGDLS and CDR2 is YYNGEE. The CDR3 protein is CASSVVGTGLVNTQYF. In DNA, the CDR3 is TGTGCCAGCAGCGTAGTGGGGACAGGATTAGTGAATACGCAGTATTTT. The variable domain in full, completed from reference TRBV9 and TRBJ2-3, reads DSGVTQTPKHLITATGQRVTLRCSPRSGDLSVYWYQQSLDQGLQFLIQYYNGEERAKGNILERFSAQQFPDLHSELNLSSLELGDSALYFCASSVVGTGLVNTQYFGPGTRLTVL.

The genes are TRBV15 and TRBJ1-2; 8 bases map to TRBD1. The V gene's germline CDR1 is LNHNV and CDR2 YYDKDF (reference sequence). The CDR3 has 16 residues. Trimming at V came to 1 base and at J to 3 bases, leaving 7 bases not matched to a gene. CDR3 region: CATSRVSGQGDYGYTF. The CDR3 DNA is TGTGCCACCAGCAGAGTATCAGGACAGGGCGACTATGGCTACACCTTC.

The chain carries TRBV27 and TRBJ2-7; tentative D call: TRBD1 (5 bases). V lost 4 bases and J lost 5, with 15 bases in between. In germline, CDR1 is MNHEY, CDR2 SMNVEV (reference sequence). CDR3 length: 14 residues. This CDR3 is CASSSDNSRHEQYF. The CDR3 nucleotides are TGTGCCAGCAGTTCGGACAATTCTAGGCACGAGCAGTACTTC.

The rearrangement links TRBV9 to TRBJ1-1; D unresolved. The CDR3 is 16 amino acids. Germline CDR1 SGDLS, CDR2 YYNGEE. V lost 0 bases and J lost 0, with 12 bases in between. CDR3 sequence: CASSVGTQNMNTEAFF. As DNA, the CDR3 is TGTGCCAGCAGCGTAGGCACACAGAACATGAACACTGAAGCTTTCTTT.

The chain joins TRBV19 to TRBJ2-4; D is perhaps TRBD1 or TRBD2 (6 bases each). Trimming left V 3 bases short and J 8 bases short, with 17 bases between. From germline, CDR1 is LNHDA and CDR2 SQIVND (reference sequence). The CDR3 is 15 residues long. In DNA form, the CDR3 reads TGTGCCAGTAGTATTAGTGGGGGGCGAAGAGACATTCAGTACTTC. Translation gives CASSISGGRRDIQYF.

This rearrangement joins TRBV7-8 to TRBJ2-1; TRBD2 aligns across 8 bases. There are 18 residues in the CDR3. J lost 0 bases, V lost 7 bases, and 14 bases had no gene match. Germline V gene sequence: CDR1 SGHVS, CDR2 FQNEAQ. This chain's CDR3 is CASKGGLAGSSSYNEQFF. The CDR3 nucleotides are TGTGCCAGCAAGGGAGGGCTAGCGGGCTCGAGCTCCTACAATGAGCAGTTCTTC. Filled out from reference TRBV7-8 and TRBJ2-1, the complete variable domain reads GAGVSQSPRYKVAKRGQDVALRCDPISGHVSLFWYQQALGQGPEFLTYFQNEAQLDKSGLPSDRFFAERPEGSVSTLKIQRTQQEDSAVYLCASKGGLAGSSSYNEQFFGPGTRLTVL.

The genes are TRBV7-2 and TRBJ1-4; 9 positions match TRBD1. V was pared by 5 bases and J by 8 bases, with 9 bases of the junction left unmatched. This CDR3 spans 15 amino acids. Germline V CDR1 and CDR2: SGHTA, FQGNSA. CDR3 sequence: CASSETGTGIEKLFF. In DNA, the CDR3 is TGTGCCAGCAGCGAAACCGGGACAGGGATCGAAAAACTGTTTTTT.

The V call is TRBV27, the J call TRBJ2-3; 12 nucleotides agree with TRBD2. CDR1 and CDR2 from the germline V gene are MNHEY and SMNVEV (reference sequence). V shed 7 bases and J 4 bases; nucleotides not matched to a gene: 3. The CDR3 sequence is 14 residues long. CDR3 sequence reads: CASTTSGSADTQYF. CDR3 DNA sequence: TGTGCCAGCACGACTAGCGGGAGCGCAGATACGCAGTATTTT.

CDR3 in amino acids: CASALPGGSTDTQYF. The DNA of the CDR3 is TGTGCCAGCGCACTCCCAGGGGGGAGCACAGATACGCAGTATTTT. The rearrangement uses TRBV5-6 and TRBJ2-3; D is possibly TRBD1 (7 bases). The CDR3 covers 15 residues. V dropped 7 bases and J dropped 0 bases, with 15 bases sitting between them. Germline V gene data show CDR1 as SGHDT and CDR2 as YYEEEE.

The chain carries TRBV28 and TRBJ2-5; 11 nucleotides match TRBD2. Trimming removed 6 bases from V and 2 bases from J; junction bases left unmatched: 11. Looked up from germline, CDR1 is MDHEN and CDR2 is SYDVKM. CDR3 length: 17 residues. The CDR3 nucleotides are TGTGCCAGCAGCCGTTCCCAGCTAGCGGGGGGACAAGAGACCCAGTACTTC. Amino acid sequence: CASSRSQLAGGQETQYF.

This clone was detected only a few times. V gene TRBV9 combines with J gene TRBJ2-2; TRBD2 matches 9 bases. V gave up 2 bases and J gave up 4 bases; unmatched junction bases: 0. The CDR3 is 14 amino acids. CDR1 is SGDLS, CDR2 YYNGEE, per germline. The DNA of the CDR3 is TGTGCCAGCAGCGTGGGACTAGCCACCGGGGAGCTGTTTTTT. Its protein is CASSVGLATGELFF.

CDR3 sequence reads: CASRRGNEQFF. The CDR3 DNA reads TGTGCCAGCAGGCGGGGAAATGAGCAGTTCTTC. The J gene is TRBJ2-1, the V gene TRBV2, with a weak D call TRBD2 (6 bases). The CDR3 sequence is 11 residues long. V lost 6 bases and J lost 7, with 7 bases in between. Germline V gene data show CDR1 as SNHLY and CDR2 as FYNNEI.

With regard to this clone: Compared with germline, one end of the junction differs, possibly owing to a read error. The J gene is TRBJ2-5, the V gene TRBV7-7; perhaps TRBD2 as D (6 bases). Looked up from germline, CDR1 is SSHAT and CDR2 is FNYEAQ (reference sequence). The length of the CDR3 is 17 residues. CDR3 sequence (DNA): TGTGCTAGCAGCTTAGCCCCCGGGGGTAGCAGCCAAGAGACCCAGTACTTC. This translates into CASSLAPGGSSQETQYF.

The chain employs TRBV13 and TRBJ1-2; no definite D call. The CDR3 runs 13 residues. V was trimmed by 2 bases and J by 6 bases, leaving 10 bases between them. Germline lookup yields CDR1 PRHDT and CDR2 FYEKMQ (reference sequence). The CDR3 DNA is TGTGCCAGCAGCTTAAGTGTTTACGATGGCTACACCTTC. It is translated as CASSLSVYDGYTF.

A remark on this clone: This same CDR3 is encoded by further DNA sequences in the sample. The J gene is TRBJ2-1, the V gene TRBV10-3; TRBD2 aligns across 9 bases. After removal of 0 bases from V and 5 bases from J, the junction contained 8 bases not matched to a gene. The CDR3 has 17 amino acids. Per the germline V gene, CDR1 is ENHRY and CDR2 is SYGVKD. CDR3 bases: TGTGCCATCAGTGAGTCTCGGGCTAGCGGGGACCACAATGAGCAGTTCTTC. Translating gives CAISESRASGDHNEQFF.

Note on this clone: This sample includes further DNA sequences coding for the same CDR3. The V gene is TRBV4-1, the J gene TRBJ2-3; 10 nucleotides align to TRBD1. Germline CDR1 and CDR2: MGHRA and YSYEKL. CDR3 length: 15 amino acids. V was clipped by 1 base and J by 5 bases; unmatched bases: 3. The CDR3 reads CASSQGQGAVDTQYF. In DNA, the CDR3 is TGCGCCAGCAGCCAAGGACAGGGGGCAGTAGATACGCAGTATTTT.

The chain links TRBV5-3 to TRBJ2-7, with no clear D. TRBV5-3 qualifies as an ORF whose function is uncertain. The CDR3 has 9 residues. V was pared by 6 bases and J by 9 bases, with 7 bases between. The DNA of the CDR3 is TGTGCCAGAATACCCGCGCAGTACTTC. Its translation: CARIPAQYF.

The DNA of the CDR3 is TGTGCCAGCAGCAGGGATAGCGGGGGGGGAGAGACCCAGTACTTC. This translates into CASSRDSGGGETQYF. This rearrangement joins TRBV5-4 to TRBJ2-5; TRBD2 matches 11 bases. The CDR3 has 15 residues. Losses at the gene ends were 4 bases for V and 4 bases for J; bases not matched to a gene: 6. Germline V gene sequence: CDR1 SGHNT, CDR2 YYREEE (reference sequence).

Of note for this clone: In the same sample, other DNA sequences code for this CDR3. The chain couples TRBV4-3 to TRBJ2-7; D possibly corresponds to TRBD1 (6 bases). The CDR3 is made up of 13 amino acids. Germline assignment: CDR1 LGHNA and CDR2 YSLEER. Trimming removed 3 bases at V and 5 bases at J, with 11 bases between. CDR3 loop: CASSQGTGNEQYF. In DNA form, the CDR3 reads TGCGCCAGCAGCCAGGGTACAGGGAACGAGCAGTACTTC.

The V gene is TRBV7-9, the J gene TRBJ2-1; D may be TRBD1 or TRBD2 (5 bases each). CDR3 size: 16 residues. Germline V gene data show CDR1 as SEHNR and CDR2 as FQNEAQ (reference sequence). The V end lost 6 bases, the J end lost 5 bases, and 20 bases lay between the germline ends. This CDR3 reads CASRDLSGRDDNEQFF. CDR3 bases: TGTGCCAGCAGGGACCTATCGGGCCGGGACGACAATGAGCAGTTCTTC. The variable domain in full, with the rest retrieved from reference TRBV7-9 and TRBJ2-1, is DTGVSQNPRHKITKRGQNVTFRCDPISEHNRLYWYRQTLGQGPEFLTYFQNEAQLEKSRLLSDRFSAERPKGSFSTLEIQRTEQGDSAMYLCASRDLSGRDDNEQFFGPGTRLTVL.

V gene TRBV13 combines with J gene TRBJ1-4, with 8 bases lining up with TRBD1. Germline CDR1 and CDR2: PRHDT and FYEKMQ (reference sequence). The J segment lost 8 bases and the V segment lost 5 bases, leaving 7 bases of the junction unmatched. The CDR3 totals 14 residues. As DNA, the CDR3 is TGTGCCAGCAGCGAAGACAGGGGAGGGGAAAAACTGTTTTTT. Its protein product is CASSEDRGGEKLFF.

The chain carries TRBV19 and TRBJ2-7; TRBD1 matches at 10 bases. The germline V gene has CDR1 LNHDA and CDR2 SQIVND (reference sequence). The CDR3 has 12 residues. V dropped 9 bases and J dropped 5; count of bases not matched to a gene: 4. The CDR3 loop reads CASRQGADEQYF. CDR3 DNA: TGTGCCAGCCGACAGGGGGCGGACGAGCAGTACTTC.

The CDR3 DNA is TGTGCCAGCAGCCCACCAGGGGAGACCCAGTACTTC. Its translation: CASSPPGETQYF. The chain employs TRBV5-4 and TRBJ2-5, with a weak D call TRBD1 (5 bases). The V end was cut by 4 bases, the J end by 5 bases, with 9 bases between. CDR1 is SGHNT, CDR2 YYREEE, per germline (reference sequence). The CDR3 consists of 12 residues. The full variable domain, with the rest looked up from reference TRBV5-4 and TRBJ2-5, is ETGVTQSPTHLIKTRGQQVTLRCSSQSGHNTVSWYQQALGQGPQFIFQYYREEENGRGNFPPRFSGLQFPNYSSELNVNALELDDSALYLCASSPPGETQYFGPGTRLLVL.

The chain recombines TRBV9 with TRBJ2-7; weak D call: TRBD1 (5 bases). Trimming left V 0 bases short and J 5 bases short, with 15 bases between. Germline CDR1 and CDR2: SGDLS and YYNGEE. The CDR3 sequence is 15 residues long. CDR3: CASSVGGGRGNEQYF. The CDR3 nucleotides are TGTGCCAGCAGCGTAGGGGGCGGACGTGGGAACGAGCAGTACTTC.

The rearrangement links TRBV15 to TRBJ2-7, with D perhaps TRBD1 (6 bases). Germline CDR1 is LNHNV and CDR2 is YYDKDF (reference sequence). V was clipped by 10 bases and J by 3 bases, with 16 bases between them. This CDR3 is built from 13 residues. Here the CDR3 reads CAINQGIGYEQYF. In DNA form, the CDR3 reads TGTGCCATAAATCAGGGGATCGGCTACGAGCAGTACTTC. Complete variable domain (other parts from reference TRBV15 and TRBJ2-7): DAMVIQNPRYQVTQFGKPVTLSCSQTLNHNVMYWYQQKSSQAPKLLFHYYDKDFNNEADTPDNFQSRRPNTSFCFLDIRSPGLGDTAMYLCAINQGIGYEQYFGPGTRLTVT.

This chain joins TRBV9 and TRBJ2-7; D perhaps matches TRBD1 (7 bases). Germline values: CDR1 SGDLS, CDR2 YYNGEE. Trimming shortened V by 3 bases and J by 2 bases, and 15 bases separated the two germline ends. CDR3 length: 15 amino acids. CDR3 sequence: CASSGGGQGAYEQYF. DNA for the CDR3: TGTGCCAGCAGCGGGGGAGGTCAGGGGGCCTACGAGCAGTACTTC. The whole variable domain, filled in from reference TRBV9 and TRBJ2-7, reads DSGVTQTPKHLITATGQRVTLRCSPRSGDLSVYWYQQSLDQGLQFLIQYYNGEERAKGNILERFSAQQFPDLHSELNLSSLELGDSALYFCASSGGGQGAYEQYFGPGTRLTVT.

The chain has TRBV2 and TRBJ2-2; D may correspond to TRBD1 or TRBD2 (5 bases each). The germline V gene encodes CDR1 SNHLY and CDR2 FYNNEI. V lost 4 bases, J lost 4 bases, and 10 bases lay in between. This CDR3 is 14 amino acids long. The CDR3: CASSGGTSTGELFF. CDR3 coding DNA: TGTGCCAGCAGTGGTGGGACCAGCACCGGGGAGCTGTTTTTT.

CDR3 amino acids: CSVGGVDTGELFF. The CDR3 nucleotides are TGCAGCGTTGGCGGAGTGGACACCGGGGAGCTGTTTTTT. The V call is TRBV29-1, the J call TRBJ2-2, with no clear D. Germline CDR1 and CDR2: SQVTM and ANQGSEA. The CDR3 runs to 13 residues. The ends were cut back, 4 bases at V and 3 bases at J, with 9 bases in the middle.

The V and J genes are TRBV7-2 and TRBJ2-7; weak D call: TRBD1 (7 bases). Germline V gene lookup returns CDR1 SGHTA and CDR2 FQGNSA. The V gene lost 5 bases and the J gene lost 7 bases, with 18 bases spanning the gap. CDR3 length: 14 amino acids. CDR3 coding DNA: TGTGCCAGCAGCGCGGGACAGCCACCCCGGGAGCAGTACTTC. This sequence encodes CASSAGQPPREQYF.